The subject of this entry is one T cell receptor (beta chain). This sample was taken from a study of CD8+CD57+ T cells in acquired aplastic anemia. As for the study in general: Quantities of DNA derived from sorted CD4+ and CD8+ cells averaged roughly 3 ug.

Unmatched junction bases numbered 4, after V lost 4 bases and J lost 5 bases. This CDR3 comprises 14 residues. Germline CDR1 and CDR2: SGHAT and FQNNGV. CD8+CD57+ cell expansion, shown by flow cytometry, had occurred in the patients selected for sequencing. CDR3 and TCR beta VDJ profiling relied on a genomic DNA template. TCRdb independently ran MiXCR on the reads; one entry per CDR3 protein. The sample yields approximately 180,000 distinct CDR3 sequences, roughly 48% seen once. The TCR was taken from a human donor with aplastic anemia. The specimen sequenced was sorted CD4+, CD8+, or CD8+CD57+ T cells (not recorded which) from PBMCs. This rearrangement joins TRBV11-2 to TRBJ2-1; TRBD2 matches 8 bases. The CDR3 loop is CASSSTSAHNEQFF. The CDR3 nucleotides read TGTGCCAGCAGCTCGACTAGCGCCCACAATGAGCAGTTCTTC.